Below, 3 T cell receptor beta chains from the same sample are listed, as sequenced in a study of diagnostic markers for celiac disease. TCRdb re-called the reads and shows each CDR3 protein once, DNA omitted. The sample features about 4,000 distinct CDR3 sequences, with roughly 9.8% in its top ten. What was sequenced was either unsorted cells or a sorted T cell fraction (not recorded which). The receptor source for this set is a human donor. This table probably holds off-target reads from a library built for another chain.

This chain connects TRBV19 to TRBJ1-2; TCRdb's D gene call, TRBD1, goes unchecked for lack of DNA. The germline gives CDR1 LNHDA, CDR2 SQIVND (reference sequence). The length of the CDR3 is 12 residues. CDR3 loop: CASLDRGRGYTF.

This clonotype ranks as medium-sized in terms of frequency. The chain combines TRBV7-9 with TRBJ2-3. This CDR3 comprises 16 residues. CDR1 and CDR2 from the germline V gene are SEHNR and FQNEAQ (reference sequence). CDR3 protein: CASSLDQLIRTDTQYF. Based on the CDR3 plus reference TRBV7-9 and TRBJ2-3, the full variable domain is DTGVSQNPRHKITKRGQNVTFRCDPISEHNRLYWYRQTLGQGPEFLTYFQNEAQLEKSRLLSDRFSAERPKGSFSTLEIQRTEQGDSAMYLCASSLDQLIRTDTQYFGPGTRLTVL.

This clonotype is identified as large from frequency. The chain employs TRBV7-3 and TRBJ2-1; TCRdb picks TRBD2, but there is no DNA to check that call. The germline CDR1 and CDR2 sequences are SGHTA and FQGTGA. CDR3 length: 14 amino acids. The chain's CDR3 is CASSPGLAGNEQFF.